Shown below are 15 T cell receptor beta chains from a single sample sequenced in a study of blood T cell repertoires in COVID-19. Method: immunoSEQ multiplex PCR; TCRdb's copy keeps in-frame clones and lacks some. The table shows about 340,000 clones, with around 90% occurring only once. Sequencing used PBMCs or T cells enriched from blood (not recorded which). These receptors came from a woman younger than 45 who had recovered from COVID-19.

The V call is TRBV7-2, the J call TRBJ1-3; D unclear. Per germline, CDR1 SGHTA and CDR2 FQGNSA. Deletions cut 5 bases from V and 4 bases from J, with 15 bases between. This CDR3 is built from 15 residues. CDR3: CASSLGGGTGNTIYF. The CDR3 nucleotides read TGTGCCAGCAGCCTAGGCGGCGGTACAGGAAACACCATATATTTT. The entire variable domain, with the rest obtained from reference TRBV7-2 and TRBJ1-3, is as follows: GAGVSQSPSNKVTEKGKDVELRCDPISGHTALYWYRQSLGQGLEFLIYFQGNSAPDKSGLPSDRFSAERTGGSVSTLTIQRTQQEDSAVYLCASSLGGGTGNTIYFGEGSWLTVV.

The chain combines TRBV6-2 or TRBV6-3 with TRBJ1-6, with 7 nucleotides matching TRBD1. Trimming at V came to 5 bases and at J to 7 bases, leaving 5 bases not matched to a gene. This CDR3 comprises 14 residues. Germline assignment: CDR1 MNHEY and CDR2 SVGEGT. CDR3 coding DNA: TGTGCCAGCAGTACGGGACAGCTCAATTCACCCCTCCACTTT. Its protein is CASSTGQLNSPLHF.

V usage is TRBV7-9 and J usage is TRBJ2-2, with 7 bases lining up with TRBD2. CDR1 is SEHNR and CDR2 is FQNEAQ in the germline V gene (reference sequence). This CDR3 comprises 15 residues. V shed 3 bases and J 3 bases; nucleotides not matched to a gene: 4. CDR3 residues: CASSLAGRDTGELFF. CDR3 bases: TGTGCCAGCAGCTTGGCGGGGAGGGACACCGGGGAGCTGTTTTTT.

J is TRBJ1-2 and V is TRBV7-9, with a tentative D call TRBD1 (5 bases). Trimming left V 1 base short and J 8 bases short, with 14 bases between. CDR1 is SEHNR, CDR2 FQNEAQ, per germline (reference sequence). This CDR3 has 14 residues. The CDR3 loop is CASSLDGQGQGYTF. The CDR3 nucleotides are TGTGCCAGCAGCTTAGACGGACAAGGCCAGGGCTACACCTTC.

The J gene is TRBJ1-4, the V gene TRBV6-2 or TRBV6-3; TRBD1 might be the D (6 bases). V was shortened by 4 bases and J by 13 bases, with 13 bases between the two germline ends. This CDR3 comprises 12 residues. Per germline, CDR1 MNHEY and CDR2 SVGEGT. This chain's CDR3 is CASSSAGTRLFF. The CDR3 DNA sequence: TGTGCCAGCAGTTCCGCCGGGACAAGACTGTTTTTT.

V usage is TRBV7-9 and J usage is TRBJ1-1, with D tentatively TRBD1 (6 bases). In germline, CDR1 is SEHNR, CDR2 FQNEAQ (reference sequence). The CDR3 has 13 residues. The ends were cut back, 7 bases at V and 1 base at J, with 10 bases in the middle. CDR3 loop: CASTWDTNTEAFF. The CDR3 nucleotides are TGTGCCAGCACCTGGGACACGAACACTGAAGCTTTCTTT.

The genes are TRBV9 and TRBJ2-7, with 7 bases identical to TRBD1. Trimming removed 0 bases from V and 0 bases from J; junction bases left unmatched: 3. Per germline, CDR1 SGDLS and CDR2 YYNGEE. The CDR3 sequence is 15 residues long. As DNA, the CDR3 is TGTGCCAGCAGCGTAGAGGCAGGGGGCTCCTACGAGCAGTACTTC. This encodes CASSVEAGGSYEQYF.

V is TRBV6-1 and J is TRBJ1-6, with TRBD1 identical over 9 bases. CDR3 length equals 20 residues. V trimming: 3 bases; J trimming: 0 bases; junction bases outside the gene matches: 12. Germline assignment: CDR1 MNHNS and CDR2 SASEGT. This chain's CDR3 is CASSDNPAGQGFSYNSPLHF. Written as DNA, the CDR3 is TGTGCCAGCAGTGACAACCCCGCGGGACAGGGCTTCTCCTATAATTCACCCCTCCACTTT.

The chain links TRBV20-1 to TRBJ2-3; 7 nucleotides match TRBD2. V trimming: 3 bases; J trimming: 0 bases; junction bases outside the gene matches: 6. This CDR3 contains 15 residues. The germline V gene has CDR1 DFQATT and CDR2 SNEGSKA (reference sequence). DNA for the CDR3: TGCAGTGCTAGTATGGCGGGAGTGAGCACAGATACGCAGTATTTT. As protein: CSASMAGVSTDTQYF.

V gene TRBV27 combines with J gene TRBJ2-1; 7 positions agree with TRBD1. CDR3 length: 13 amino acids. The junction had 5 bases not matched to a gene; V was cut back by 7 bases and J by 5 bases. The V gene's germline CDR1 is MNHEY and CDR2 SMNVEV (reference sequence). The CDR3 loop reads CASTDRPHNEQFF. The CDR3 DNA is TGTGCCAGCACGGACAGGCCCCACAATGAGCAGTTCTTC.

This rearrangement joins TRBV2 to TRBJ1-1; 8 nucleotides agree with TRBD1. This CDR3 has 14 residues. V lost 4 bases and J lost 3; bases outside the gene matches: 4. In germline, CDR1 is SNHLY, CDR2 FYNNEI. The CDR3 DNA sequence: TGTGCCAGCAGTGTGAGACAGGGGCACACTGAAGCTTTCTTT. This gives the protein CASSVRQGHTEAFF.

The V and J genes are TRBV2 and TRBJ2-1; unclear D gene. The V gene's germline CDR1 is SNHLY and CDR2 FYNNEI. V lost 7 bases to trimming and J lost 0 bases, with 10 bases between them. The CDR3 loop spans 14 amino acids. CDR3 residues: CASIPSFSYNEQFF. In DNA, the CDR3 is TGTGCCAGCATCCCGTCGTTCTCCTACAATGAGCAGTTCTTC.

The V gene is TRBV2, the J gene TRBJ1-1; D uncertain. CDR3 length: 13 amino acids. V was pared by 6 bases and J by 1 base, with 9 bases between. Looked up from germline, CDR1 is SNHLY and CDR2 is FYNNEI. The CDR3 DNA is TGTGCCAGCAGAGGAGTCAGGAACACTGAAGCTTTCTTT. It encodes CASRGVRNTEAFF.

The CDR3 protein is CASSKSGGKTGEGFHNSPLHF. CDR3 DNA sequence: TGTGCCAGCAGCAAATCAGGAGGGAAGACAGGGGAAGGTTTCCATAATTCACCCCTCCACTTT. The chain has TRBV21-1 and TRBJ1-6; the table gives TRBD1 as D, unverified against the DNA. TRBV21-1 is classified as a pseudogene. The CDR3 length is 21 residues.

This CDR3 reads CAISPQTGGPTEAFF. CDR3 DNA sequence: TGTGCCATCAGTCCTCAGACAGGGGGCCCTACTGAAGCTTTCTTT. The chain combines TRBV10-3 with TRBJ1-1; 10 bases are a match to TRBD1. With V trimmed by 5 bases and J by 5 bases, 8 bases remained unmatched. CDR1 is ENHRY and CDR2 is SYGVKD in the germline V gene. The CDR3 loop spans 15 amino acids.